The present T cell receptor (beta chain) was sequenced within a study of T cells expressing NK-cell markers (dated by TCRdb to 2018 to 2021). General notes on the study: Three sorted T-cell subsets (CD3+CD56+NKG2C+, CD3+CD56+NKG2C- and CD3+CD56-NKG2C+) from 7 to 9 donors had their TCR beta-chain repertoires profiled. Of the eight sequenced donors, seven were found to be HCMV-seropositive and one was found to be HCMV-seronegative. All eight donors whose samples were sequenced were randomly selected healthy volunteers, three of them men and five women. The libraries were sequenced on Illumina HiSeq 2000/2500, MiSeq or NextSeq, producing 2 x 150 bp reads. The study at large found these results: Those dominant clonotypes were again the most abundant among CD3+CD56-NKG2C+ cells in a handful of donors, at about 25-65%. In roughly 6 donors, the dominant CD3+CD56+NKG2C+ clonotypes were found to rank among the top 10 CD8+ clonotypes and to make up roughly 1.0-7.0% of CD8+ T cells. Whether the expanded NKG2C-expressing T cell clones were specific for HCMV antigens remained unclear.

Sequencing took place on an Illumina HiSeq 2000. TCR beta cDNA libraries were prepared using 5'RACE template switching, which introduced a universal primer site and unique molecular identifiers. cDNA synthesis was primed from the TCR beta constant segment and was followed by two successive PCR amplification steps. On the authors' methods: MIGEC was used to demultiplex reads and group reads by UMI, and MiTCR was used to assemble and quantify clonotypes. Only TCR cDNA sequences supported by at least two reads were kept to exclude erroneous sequences. The tcR package was used for downstream repertoire analysis, and clonotypes were matched across fractions by CDR3 nucleotide sequence plus V segment. VDJmatch was used to annotate antigen specificity against VDJdb, with one amino acid substitution in CDR3 permitted. The reads underwent TCRdb reprocessing, giving one record for each CDR3 protein sequence and no DNA. In this record, the V and J calls reflect TCRdb's handling and not the investigators' own analysis. The sample's table lists a count of 250,000 to 300,000 distinct CDR3 sequences. Around 4% of the sample goes to the ten largest clones.

To determine HCMV serostatus, a commercial ELISA kit was used to detect HCMV-specific IgG in serum. Ficoll density gradient centrifugation was used to isolate peripheral blood mononuclear cells from blood. CDR1 is given as SGHTA and CDR2 as FQGNSA, both from the germline V gene. The CDR3 numbers 17 residues from cysteine through phenylalanine. There is no recorded DNA. In regard to this clonotype: Its recognized antigen is unknown.

The rearrangement joined TRBV7-2 to TRBJ1-4; the D gene TCRdb calls, TRBD1, cannot be checked with no DNA. The sample comprised blood T cells: a sorted CD56 or NKG2C T cell subset, CD4+ or CD8+ T cells, or bulk PBMC T cells (not recorded which). The sequence derives from a woman between 18 and 69 years old in good health. This receptor has the CDR3 CASSPVWGEDVNEKLFF.